The 10 T cell receptor beta chains in this list originate from one sample, sequenced in a study of cytomegalovirus exposure and HLA in healthy donors (dated by TCRdb to 2016 to 2017). Library creation used the immunoSEQ multiplex PCR assay. For the multiplex PCR, a mixture combining 60 forward primers for TCR Vbeta segments and 13 reverse primers for TCR Jbeta segments was used. The clones in this table, taken by TCRdb from immuneACCESS, are in-frame only. Not every clone is retained; where verified, under half of the shortfall comes from an unresolved V gene, and the cause of the rest is unknown. In all, the sample holds about 160,000 clones, and about 85% of those were seen once. The ten largest clones represent around 1.3% of the sample. Sequencing was carried out using PBMCs. The receptors originated from a man between 50 and 59 years old in good health and CMV-seropositive.

This clone was counted only a few times. The J gene is TRBJ2-7, the V gene TRBV7-9, with 10 bases aligning to TRBD2. Germline lookup yields CDR1 SEHNR and CDR2 FQNEAQ (reference sequence). The V and J ends lost 0 bases and 2 bases, in that order; junction bases with no gene match: 1. This CDR3 contains 15 residues. The CDR3 here is CASSLALAGTYEQYF. DNA of the CDR3: TGTGCCAGCAGCTTAGCACTAGCGGGGACCTACGAGCAGTACTTC.

This chain connects TRBV5-6 to TRBJ1-4, with 8 bases identical to TRBD1. The CDR3 runs 16 residues. Germline assignment: CDR1 SGHDT and CDR2 YYEEEE. Trimming at V came to 2 bases and at J to 5 bases, leaving 8 bases not matched to a gene. The CDR3 region is CASSFTGTGRNEKLFF. In nucleotides, the CDR3 is TGTGCCAGCAGCTTCACTGGGACAGGTCGAAATGAAAAACTGTTTTTT.

The genes are TRBV7-6 and TRBJ2-5, with 9 bases matching TRBD1. With V trimmed by 5 bases and J by 2 bases, 6 bases remained unmatched. Germline V gives CDR1 SGHVS, CDR2 FNYEAQ. There are 15 residues in the CDR3. The CDR3 spells CASSGAGTGQETQYF. The CDR3 region has the DNA TGTGCCAGCAGCGGAGCCGGGACAGGGCAAGAGACCCAGTACTTC.

As DNA, the CDR3 is TGTGCCACTGGGGCAGGGTCGATTAACTATGGCTACACCTTC. Amino acids: CATGAGSINYGYTF. This chain links TRBV10-3 with TRBJ1-2; D is perhaps TRBD1 (5 bases). The germline gives CDR1 ENHRY, CDR2 SYGVKD. Trimming removed 10 bases from V and 1 base from J, with 16 bases in between. This CDR3 has 14 residues.

This chain connects TRBV7-9 to TRBJ1-1, with TRBD1 identical over 9 bases. V shed 2 bases and J 5 bases; nucleotides not matched to a gene: 6. CDR1 is SEHNR, CDR2 FQNEAQ, per germline (reference sequence). This CDR3 is 15 amino acids long. Here the CDR3 reads CASSLRDRDGTEAFF. The CDR3 coding sequence is TGTGCCAGCAGCTTACGGGACAGGGATGGAACTGAAGCTTTCTTT.

V usage is TRBV7-3 and J usage is TRBJ2-1, with 16 bases that match TRBD2. The germline CDR1 and CDR2 sequences are SGHTA and FQGTGA. CDR3 length equals 21 residues. The junction had 11 bases not matched to a gene; V was cut back by 3 bases and J by 0 bases. The CDR3 DNA follows: TGTGCCAGCAGCTTCGCCGGGACTAGCGGGGGGGCGTCTAGCTCCTACAATGAGCAGTTCTTC. Translation gives CASSFAGTSGGASSSYNEQFF.

V and J are TRBV5-5 and TRBJ2-3; 15 nucleotides line up with TRBD2. The CDR3 has 18 amino acids. CDR1 and CDR2 (germline): SGHKS, YYEKEE (reference sequence). With 4 bases clipped from V and 0 bases from J, the junction kept 6 bases outside the gene matches. The CDR3 region is CASSQGLAGGRSTDTQYF. CDR3 sequence (DNA): TGTGCCAGCAGCCAGGGACTAGCGGGGGGAAGAAGCACAGATACGCAGTATTTT.

This sequence joins TRBV5-1 and TRBJ1-1; 7 positions match TRBD1. V shed 4 bases and J 4 bases; nucleotides not matched to a gene: 7. CDR1 and CDR2 from the germline V gene are SGHRS and YFSETQ. This CDR3 has 14 amino acids. CDR3 coding DNA: TGCGCCAGCAGCCGAGACAGGGCTTCCACTGAAGCTTTCTTT. It yields the protein CASSRDRASTEAFF.

The chain has TRBV6-1 and TRBJ2-7, with D perhaps TRBD1 (6 bases). The CDR3 spans 13 residues. Trimming stripped 3 bases from V and 3 bases from J, with 9 bases between. Germline V gene lookup returns CDR1 MNHNS and CDR2 SASEGT. Here the CDR3 reads CASSDTGHYEQYF. The CDR3 DNA reads TGTGCCAGCAGTGATACAGGGCACTACGAGCAGTACTTC.

The chain carries TRBV30 and TRBJ2-7; 8 nucleotides match TRBD1. V shed 2 bases, J shed 5 bases, and the junction held 8 bases outside the gene matches. CDR1 and CDR2 (germline): GTSNPN, SVGIG (reference sequence). This CDR3 contains 14 residues. CDR3 sequence (DNA): TGTGCCTGGAGTAAAAACAGGGGGAAGAACGAGCAGTACTTC. Its protein product is CAWSKNRGKNEQYF.